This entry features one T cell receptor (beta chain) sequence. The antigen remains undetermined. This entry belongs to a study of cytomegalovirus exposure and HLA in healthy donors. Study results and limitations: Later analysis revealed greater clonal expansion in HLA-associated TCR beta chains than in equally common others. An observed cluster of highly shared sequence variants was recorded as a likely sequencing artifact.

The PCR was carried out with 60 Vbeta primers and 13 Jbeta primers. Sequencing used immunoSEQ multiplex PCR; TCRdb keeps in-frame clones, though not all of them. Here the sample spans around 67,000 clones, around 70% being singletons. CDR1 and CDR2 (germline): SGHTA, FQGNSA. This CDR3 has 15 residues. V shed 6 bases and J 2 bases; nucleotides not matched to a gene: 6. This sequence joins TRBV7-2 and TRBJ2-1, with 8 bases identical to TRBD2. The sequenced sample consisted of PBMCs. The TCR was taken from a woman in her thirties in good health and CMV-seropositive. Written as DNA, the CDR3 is TGTGCCAGCAGTGTAACTAGCGGACCCTACAATGAGCAGTTCTTC. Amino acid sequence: CASSVTSGPYNEQFF. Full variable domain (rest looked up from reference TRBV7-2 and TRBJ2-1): GAGVSQSPSNKVTEKGKDVELRCDPISGHTALYWYRQSLGQGLEFLIYFQGNSAPDKSGLPSDRFSAERTGGSVSTLTIQRTQQEDSAVYLCASSVTSGPYNEQFFGPGTRLTVL.